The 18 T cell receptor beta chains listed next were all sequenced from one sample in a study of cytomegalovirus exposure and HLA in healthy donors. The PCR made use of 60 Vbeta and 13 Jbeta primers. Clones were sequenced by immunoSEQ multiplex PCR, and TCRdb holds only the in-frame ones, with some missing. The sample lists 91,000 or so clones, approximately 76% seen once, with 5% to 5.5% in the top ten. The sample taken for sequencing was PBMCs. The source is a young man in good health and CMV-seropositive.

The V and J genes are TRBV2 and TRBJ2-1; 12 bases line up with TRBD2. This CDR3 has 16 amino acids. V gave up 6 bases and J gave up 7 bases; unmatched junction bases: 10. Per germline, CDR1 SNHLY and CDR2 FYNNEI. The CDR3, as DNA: TGTGCCAGCAGCCCGCCCGGACTAGCGGGACAGAATGAGCAGTTCTTC. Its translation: CASSPPGLAGQNEQFF.

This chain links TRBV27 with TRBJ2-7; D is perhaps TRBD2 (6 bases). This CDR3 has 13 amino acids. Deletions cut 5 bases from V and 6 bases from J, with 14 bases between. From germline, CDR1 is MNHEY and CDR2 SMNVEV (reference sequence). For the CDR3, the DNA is TGTGCCAGCAGTGGACTACAGGCGGGCGAGCAGTACTTC. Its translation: CASSGLQAGEQYF.

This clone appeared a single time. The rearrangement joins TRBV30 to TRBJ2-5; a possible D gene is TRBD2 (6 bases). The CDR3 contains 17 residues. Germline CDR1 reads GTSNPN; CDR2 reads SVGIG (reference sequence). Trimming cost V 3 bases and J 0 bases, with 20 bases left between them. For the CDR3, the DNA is TGTGCCTGGAGGGTAGGGTGGCTAGCGAAACACCAAGAGACCCAGTACTTC. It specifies CAWRVGWLAKHQETQYF.

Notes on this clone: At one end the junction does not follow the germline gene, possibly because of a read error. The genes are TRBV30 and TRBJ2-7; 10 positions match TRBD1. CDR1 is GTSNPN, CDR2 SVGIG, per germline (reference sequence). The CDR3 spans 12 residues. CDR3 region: CAWSIPPGQGHF. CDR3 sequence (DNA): TGTGCCTGGAGTATTCCTCCGGGACAGGGGCACTTC.

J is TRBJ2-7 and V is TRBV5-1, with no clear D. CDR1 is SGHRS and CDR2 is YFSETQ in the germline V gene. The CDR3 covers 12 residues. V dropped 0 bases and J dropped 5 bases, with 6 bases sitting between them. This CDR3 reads CASSLAVDEQYF. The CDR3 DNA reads TGCGCCAGCAGCTTGGCCGTAGACGAGCAGTACTTC. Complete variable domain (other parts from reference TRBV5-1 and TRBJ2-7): KAGVTQTPRYLIKTRGQQVTLSCSPISGHRSVSWYQQTPGQGLQFLFEYFSETQRNKGNFPGRFSGRQFSNSRSEMNVSTLELGDSALYLCASSLAVDEQYFGPGTRLTVT.

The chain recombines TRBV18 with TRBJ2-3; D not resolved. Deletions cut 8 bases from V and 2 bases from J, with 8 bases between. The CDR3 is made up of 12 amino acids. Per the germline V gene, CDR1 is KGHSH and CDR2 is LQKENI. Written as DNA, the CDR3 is TGTGCCAGCGGCAGGAACACAGATACGCAGTATTTT. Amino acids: CASGRNTDTQYF. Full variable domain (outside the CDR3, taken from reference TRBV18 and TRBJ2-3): NAGVMQNPRHLVRRRGQEARLRCSPMKGHSHVYWYRQLPEEGLKFMVYLQKENIIDESGMPKERFSAEFPKEGPSILRIQQVVRGDSAAYFCASGRNTDTQYFGPGTRLTVL.

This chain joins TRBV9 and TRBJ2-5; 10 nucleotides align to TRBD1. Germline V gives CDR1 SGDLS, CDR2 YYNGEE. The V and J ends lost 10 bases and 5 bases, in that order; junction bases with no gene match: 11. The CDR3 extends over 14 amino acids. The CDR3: CAARGQGSLETQYF. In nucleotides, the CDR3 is TGTGCCGCGAGGGGACAGGGGTCGTTGGAGACCCAGTACTTC.

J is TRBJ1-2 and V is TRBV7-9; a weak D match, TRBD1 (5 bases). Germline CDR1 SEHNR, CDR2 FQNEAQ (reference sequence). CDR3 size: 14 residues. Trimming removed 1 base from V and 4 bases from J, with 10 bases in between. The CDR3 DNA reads TGTGCCAGCAGCTTAGAGGCGGGGGGCTATGGCTACACCTTC. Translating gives CASSLEAGGYGYTF. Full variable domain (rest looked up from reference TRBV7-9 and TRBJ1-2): DTGVSQNPRHKITKRGQNVTFRCDPISEHNRLYWYRQTLGQGPEFLTYFQNEAQLEKSRLLSDRFSAERPKGSFSTLEIQRTEQGDSAMYLCASSLEAGGYGYTFGSGTRLTVV.

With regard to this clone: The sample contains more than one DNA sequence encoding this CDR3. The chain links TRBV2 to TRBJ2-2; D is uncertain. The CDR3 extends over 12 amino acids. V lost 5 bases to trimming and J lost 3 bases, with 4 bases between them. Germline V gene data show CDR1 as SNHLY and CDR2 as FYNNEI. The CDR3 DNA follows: TGTGCCAGCAGTCTAGACACCGGGGAGCTGTTTTTT. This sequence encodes CASSLDTGELFF.

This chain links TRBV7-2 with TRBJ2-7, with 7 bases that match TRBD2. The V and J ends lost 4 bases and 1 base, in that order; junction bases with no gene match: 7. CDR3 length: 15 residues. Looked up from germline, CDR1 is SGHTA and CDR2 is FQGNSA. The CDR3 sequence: CASSSGAGISYEQYF. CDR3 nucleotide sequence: TGTGCCAGCAGCTCCGGAGCGGGAATTTCCTACGAGCAGTACTTC.

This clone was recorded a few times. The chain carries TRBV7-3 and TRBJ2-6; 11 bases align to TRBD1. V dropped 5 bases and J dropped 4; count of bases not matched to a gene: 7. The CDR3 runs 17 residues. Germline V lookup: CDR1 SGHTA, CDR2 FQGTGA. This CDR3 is CASSTGTGGRGANVLTF. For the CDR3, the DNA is TGTGCCAGCAGCACCGGGACAGGGGGAAGAGGGGCCAACGTCCTGACTTTC. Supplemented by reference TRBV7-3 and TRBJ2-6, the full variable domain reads GAGVSQTPSNKVTEKGKYVELRCDPISGHTALYWYRQSLGQGPEFLIYFQGTGAADDSGLPNDRFFAVRPEGSVSTLKIQRTERGDSAVYLCASSTGTGGRGANVLTFGAGSRLTVL.

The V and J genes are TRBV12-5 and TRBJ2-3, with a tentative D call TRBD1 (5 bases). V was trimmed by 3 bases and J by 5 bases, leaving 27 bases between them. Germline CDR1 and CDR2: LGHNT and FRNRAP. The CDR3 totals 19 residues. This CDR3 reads CASGFITQGLVSLGDTQYF. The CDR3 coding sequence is TGTGCTAGTGGTTTTATAACCCAGGGTTTAGTCTCCCTGGGAGATACGCAGTATTTT.

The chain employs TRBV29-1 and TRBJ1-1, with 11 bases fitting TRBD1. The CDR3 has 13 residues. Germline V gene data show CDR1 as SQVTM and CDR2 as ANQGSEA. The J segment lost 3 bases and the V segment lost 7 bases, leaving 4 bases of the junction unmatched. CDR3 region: CSAQGQGDTEAFF. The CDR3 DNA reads TGCAGCGCCCAGGGACAGGGGGACACTGAAGCTTTCTTT.

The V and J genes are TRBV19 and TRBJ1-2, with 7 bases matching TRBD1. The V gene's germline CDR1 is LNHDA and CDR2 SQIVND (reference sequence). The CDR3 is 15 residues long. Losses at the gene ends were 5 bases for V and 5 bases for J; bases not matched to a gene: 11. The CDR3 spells CASSELTGVEYGYTF. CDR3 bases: TGTGCCAGTAGTGAATTAACAGGGGTAGAGTATGGCTACACCTTC.

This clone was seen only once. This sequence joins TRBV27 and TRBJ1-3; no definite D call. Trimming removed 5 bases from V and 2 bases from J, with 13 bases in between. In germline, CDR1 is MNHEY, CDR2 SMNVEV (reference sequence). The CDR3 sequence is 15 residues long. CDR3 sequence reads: CASSETNSAGNTIYF. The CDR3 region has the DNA TGTGCCAGCAGTGAAACCAACTCCGCTGGAAACACCATATATTTT.

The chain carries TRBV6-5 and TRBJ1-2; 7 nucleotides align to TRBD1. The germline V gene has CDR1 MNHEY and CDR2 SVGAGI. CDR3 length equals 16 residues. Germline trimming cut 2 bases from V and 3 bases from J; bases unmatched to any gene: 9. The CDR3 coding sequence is TGTGCCAGCAGTTACACCCCAGGGGGGCCGGACTATGGCTACACCTTC. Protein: CASSYTPGGPDYGYTF.

In DNA form, the CDR3 reads TGTGCCAGCAGTTACTCGAAGAGTACTACCACCGGGGAGCTGTTTTTT. It translates to CASSYSKSTTTGELFF. V gene TRBV6-6 combines with J gene TRBJ2-2; unclear D gene. CDR1 and CDR2 (germline): MNHNY, SVGAGI (reference sequence). Trimming took 0 bases from V and 4 from J, leaving 12 bases between them. This CDR3 comprises 16 residues.

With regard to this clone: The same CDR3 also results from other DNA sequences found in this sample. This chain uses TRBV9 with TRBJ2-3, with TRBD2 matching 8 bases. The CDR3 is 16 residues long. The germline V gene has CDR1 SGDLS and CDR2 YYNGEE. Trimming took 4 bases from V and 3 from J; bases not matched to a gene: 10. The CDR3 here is CASSPLGGGGTDTQYF. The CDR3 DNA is TGTGCCAGCAGCCCCCTTGGGGGCGGGGGGACAGATACGCAGTATTTT.